This TCR beta chain was observed in a study of T-cell reconstitution after alpha-beta-depleted transplantation in children (dated by TCRdb to about 2016). Regarding the research as a whole: T-cell immune reconstitution after TCRalphabeta/CD19-depleted allogeneic hematopoietic cell transplantation in children was quantitatively tracked in the study by means of TCR repertoire profiling.

There are a few counts of this clonotype. The clone's antigen remains unknown. No qualities accompany the bases; no much larger clone lies one base away. Receptor amplification or capture employed PCR. Instrument used: Illumina HiSeq 2500. TCR libraries were prepared with molecular barcoding, using unique molecular identifiers to normalize TCRbeta repertoire quantification. TCRdb reprocessing: public reads trimmed at Q25 with fastp, clones called with MiXCR, in-frame beta chains kept. CDR3 protein duplicates are merged, each entry listing the most common genes and DNA. The table for this sample lists a few hundred thousand distinct CDR3 sequences; around 20% of them were counted only once. 2.5% to 4% of the sample comes from the top ten. The sample in question was PBMCs from the stem cell graft donor, obtained from the stem cell graft. The receptor was derived from a human donor who donated a stem cell graft to a child with acute lymphoblastic leukemia.

The CDR3 loop reads CASSLVGTGERFTEAFF. The bases read TGCGCCAGCAGCTTGGTGGGGACAGGGGAACGTTTCACTGAAGCTTTCTTT. In this chain, TRBV5-1 is recombined with TRBJ1-1, with 10 middle bases fitting TRBD1. From V the trimming removes 0 bases and from J it removes 4 bases, while the gene matches leave 9 bases of the junction unaccounted for. From the germline V gene, CDR1 is SGHRS and CDR2 is YFSETQ. The CDR3 runs 17 residues from the cysteine to the phenylalanine. Here the CDR3 DNA is all that survives: 51 bases in frame from base 1.